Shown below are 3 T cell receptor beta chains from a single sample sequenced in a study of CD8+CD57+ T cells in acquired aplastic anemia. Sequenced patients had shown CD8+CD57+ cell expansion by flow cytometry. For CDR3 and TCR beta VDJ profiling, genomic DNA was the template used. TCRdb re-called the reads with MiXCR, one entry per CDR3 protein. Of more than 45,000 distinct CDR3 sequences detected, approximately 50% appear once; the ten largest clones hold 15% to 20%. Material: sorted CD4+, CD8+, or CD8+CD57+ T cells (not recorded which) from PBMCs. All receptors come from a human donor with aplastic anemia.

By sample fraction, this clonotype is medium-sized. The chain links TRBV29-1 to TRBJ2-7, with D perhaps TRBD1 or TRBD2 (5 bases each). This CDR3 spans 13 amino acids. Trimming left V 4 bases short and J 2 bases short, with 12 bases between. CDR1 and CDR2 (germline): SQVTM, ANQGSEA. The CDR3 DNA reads TGCAGCGTTGCTGGGGACGGACCCTACGAGCAGTACTTC. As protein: CSVAGDGPYEQYF.

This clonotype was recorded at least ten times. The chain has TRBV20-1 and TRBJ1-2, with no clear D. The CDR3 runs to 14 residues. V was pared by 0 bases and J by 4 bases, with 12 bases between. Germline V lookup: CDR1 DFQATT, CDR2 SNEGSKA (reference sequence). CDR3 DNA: TGCAGTGCTAGAGATCCCGTCGACCCCTATGGCTACACCTTC. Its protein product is CSARDPVDPYGYTF.

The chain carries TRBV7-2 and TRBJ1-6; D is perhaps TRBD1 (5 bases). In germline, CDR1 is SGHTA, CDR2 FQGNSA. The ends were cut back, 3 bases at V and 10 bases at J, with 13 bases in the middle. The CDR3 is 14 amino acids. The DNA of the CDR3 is TGTGCCAGCAGCTTCACACAATGGGGGTCACCCCTCCACTTT. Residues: CASSFTQWGSPLHF. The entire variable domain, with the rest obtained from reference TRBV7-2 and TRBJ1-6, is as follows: GAGVSQSPSNKVTEKGKDVELRCDPISGHTALYWYRQSLGQGLEFLIYFQGNSAPDKSGLPSDRFSAERTGGSVSTLTIQRTQQEDSAVYLCASSFTQWGSPLHFGNGTRLTVT.